The text below deals with one T cell receptor beta chain. Authors' analysis steps: Estimation of nucleated cell counts relied on the amplification of reference gene primers. Assay used: immunoSEQ multiplex PCR; TCRdb lists only in-frame clones, some missing. That table is the source of V, J and clone size, and D and trimming were worked out from the DNA. Of approximately 150,000 clones in the sample, approximately 85% were seen once. This sample is drawn from a study of blood T cell repertoires in COVID-19. Turning to the study itself: COVID-19 samples collected from the United States, Italy and Spain covered acute and convalescent phases. T cells, B-cell-depleted T cells, or PBMCs provided the cDNA or gDNA that served as material.

The CDR3 is 16 amino acids. Trimming took 4 bases from V and 0 from J, leaving 10 bases between them. Germline V gene sequence: CDR1 LGHDT, CDR2 YNNKEL (reference sequence). V and J are TRBV3-1 (or the pseudogene TRBV3-2) and TRBJ1-6; D remains unclear. This clonotype was sampled from a human donor with acute or convalescent COVID-19. The donor label of this sample is uncertain. The specimen sequenced was peripheral blood. The CDR3 region is CASSPKFYSYNSPLHF. CDR3 in DNA: TGTGCCAGCAGCCCAAAGTTCTACTCCTATAATTCACCCCTCCACTTT.